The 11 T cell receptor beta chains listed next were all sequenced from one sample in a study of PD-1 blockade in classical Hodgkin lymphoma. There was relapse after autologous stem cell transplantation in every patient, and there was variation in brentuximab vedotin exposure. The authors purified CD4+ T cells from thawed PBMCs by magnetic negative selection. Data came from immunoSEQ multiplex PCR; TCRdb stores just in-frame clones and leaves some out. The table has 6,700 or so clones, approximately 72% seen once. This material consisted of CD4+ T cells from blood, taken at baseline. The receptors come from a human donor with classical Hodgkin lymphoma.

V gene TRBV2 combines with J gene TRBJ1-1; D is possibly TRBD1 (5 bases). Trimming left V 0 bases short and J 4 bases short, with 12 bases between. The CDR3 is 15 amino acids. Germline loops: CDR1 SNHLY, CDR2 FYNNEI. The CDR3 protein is CASSEALGGSTEAFF. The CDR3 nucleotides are TGTGCCAGCAGTGAAGCGCTTGGGGGGTCCACTGAAGCTTTCTTT.

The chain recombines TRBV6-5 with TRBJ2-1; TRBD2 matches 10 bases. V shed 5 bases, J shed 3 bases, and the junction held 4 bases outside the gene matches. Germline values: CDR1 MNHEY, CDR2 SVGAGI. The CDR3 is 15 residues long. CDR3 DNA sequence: TGTGCCAGCAGTCACCTAGCGGGGGACTACAATGAGCAGTTCTTC. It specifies CASSHLAGDYNEQFF.

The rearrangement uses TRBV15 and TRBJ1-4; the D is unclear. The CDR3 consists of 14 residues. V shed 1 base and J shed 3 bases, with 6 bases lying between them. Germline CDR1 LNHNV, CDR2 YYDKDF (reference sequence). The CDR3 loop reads CATSRVGSNEKLFF. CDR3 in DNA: TGTGCCACCAGCAGAGTTGGTTCTAATGAAAAACTGTTTTTT.

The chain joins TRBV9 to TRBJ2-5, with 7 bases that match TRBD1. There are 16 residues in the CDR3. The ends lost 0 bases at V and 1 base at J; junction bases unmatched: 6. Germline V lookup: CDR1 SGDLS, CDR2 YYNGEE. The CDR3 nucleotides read TGTGCCAGCAGCGTAGGTGGAAACAGGGGCCAAGAGACCCAGTACTTC. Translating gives CASSVGGNRGQETQYF.

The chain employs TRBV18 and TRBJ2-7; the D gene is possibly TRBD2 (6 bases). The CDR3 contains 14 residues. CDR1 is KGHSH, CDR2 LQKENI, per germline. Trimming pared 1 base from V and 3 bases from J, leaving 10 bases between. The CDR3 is CASSPQGLGYEQYF. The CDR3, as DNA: TGTGCCAGCTCACCACAGGGACTCGGCTACGAGCAGTACTTC.

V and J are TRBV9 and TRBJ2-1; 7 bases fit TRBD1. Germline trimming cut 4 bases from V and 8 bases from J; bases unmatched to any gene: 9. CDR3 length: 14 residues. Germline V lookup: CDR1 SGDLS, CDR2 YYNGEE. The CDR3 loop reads CASSTRQGGHEQFF. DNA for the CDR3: TGTGCCAGCAGCACCAGACAGGGCGGGCATGAGCAGTTCTTC.

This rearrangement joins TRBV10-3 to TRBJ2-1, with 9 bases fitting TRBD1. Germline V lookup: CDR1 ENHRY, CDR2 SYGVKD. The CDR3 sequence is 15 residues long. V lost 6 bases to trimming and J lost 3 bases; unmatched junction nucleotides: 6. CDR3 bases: TGTGCCATCAGGGCCGGGACAGGGAACTACAATGAGCAGTTCTTC. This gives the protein CAIRAGTGNYNEQFF.

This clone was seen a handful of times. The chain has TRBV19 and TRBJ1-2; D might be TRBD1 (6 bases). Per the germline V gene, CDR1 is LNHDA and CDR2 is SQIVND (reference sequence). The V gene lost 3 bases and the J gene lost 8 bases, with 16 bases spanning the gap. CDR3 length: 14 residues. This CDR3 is CASSMRTATGGYTF. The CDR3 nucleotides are TGTGCCAGTAGTATGAGGACAGCTACAGGAGGCTACACCTTC.

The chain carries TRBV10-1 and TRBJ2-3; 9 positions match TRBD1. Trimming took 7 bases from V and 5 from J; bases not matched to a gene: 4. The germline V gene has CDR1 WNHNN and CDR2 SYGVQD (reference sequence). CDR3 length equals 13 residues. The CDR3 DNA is TGCGCCAGCAAGGACAGGGGTGAAGATACGCAGTATTTT. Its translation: CASKDRGEDTQYF.

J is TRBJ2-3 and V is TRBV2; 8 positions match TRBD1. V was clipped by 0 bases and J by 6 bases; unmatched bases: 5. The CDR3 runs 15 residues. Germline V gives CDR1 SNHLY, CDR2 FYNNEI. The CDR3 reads CASSEASGGRDTQYF. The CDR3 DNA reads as TGTGCCAGCAGTGAAGCGTCAGGGGGCAGGGATACGCAGTATTTT.

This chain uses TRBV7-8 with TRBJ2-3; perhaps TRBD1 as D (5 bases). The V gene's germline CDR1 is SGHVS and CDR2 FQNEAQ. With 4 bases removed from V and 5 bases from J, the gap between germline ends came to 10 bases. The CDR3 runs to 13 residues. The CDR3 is CASSSGPVDTQYF. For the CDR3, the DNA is TGTGCCAGCAGCTCAGGGCCCGTAGATACGCAGTATTTT.